In this sample, the clone carrying this TCR beta chain turned up once. Its antigen is currently unknown. This record comes from a study of long-term antiretroviral therapy in people with HIV. General study results and limits: Controls exceeded HIV repertoires in CDR3 length range. Blood draws took place between 2004 and 2017 and possibly involved older ART regimens.

Run at survey level, the immunoSEQ assay was version v3.0. Libraries were prepared by immunoSEQ multiplex PCR; TCRdb keeps only in-frame clonotypes and omits some of them. Of 20,000 to 25,000 clones listed, about four fifths are singletons. This CDR3 contains 13 residues. In germline, CDR1 is MNHNS, CDR2 SASEGT. The V and J ends lost 6 bases and 2 bases respectively, with 10 bases between them. The clonotype comes from a man in his forties or fifties with HIV. The source material was unsorted PBMCs, sampled 2.4 to 2.5 years after starting antiretroviral therapy. The V gene is TRBV6-1, the J gene TRBJ1-1; D is possibly TRBD1 (6 bases). CDR3 residues: CASSGTRNTEAFF. For the CDR3, the DNA is TGTGCCAGCAGCGGGACAAGAAACACTGAAGCTTTCTTT.